A single sample gave rise to the 16 T cell receptor beta chains below, sequenced in a study of blood T cell repertoires in COVID-19. The data were produced by immunoSEQ multiplex PCR, yet TCRdb's version contains in-frame clones alone and is incomplete. In the table there are approximately 400,000 clones, around 87% of which are singletons. The specimen sequenced was PBMCs or T cells enriched from blood (not recorded which). These receptors were obtained from a man aged 30-40 years who had recovered from COVID-19.

This clone was recorded a few times. V usage is TRBV6-5 and J usage is TRBJ1-4; weak D call: TRBD1 (5 bases). The CDR3 totals 15 residues. Germline values: CDR1 MNHEY, CDR2 SVGAGI. The V gene lost 0 bases and the J gene lost 8 bases, with 13 bases spanning the gap. The CDR3 nucleotides are TGTGCCAGCAGTTACTCGGTAGGGACTGGAGAAAAACTGTTTTTT. Encoded protein: CASSYSVGTGEKLFF.

The rearrangement uses TRBV10-3 and TRBJ2-3; 8 bases agree with TRBD2. Looked up from germline, CDR1 is ENHRY and CDR2 is SYGVKD. The CDR3 loop spans 16 amino acids. Trimming removed 0 bases from V and 4 bases from J; junction bases left unmatched: 6. The DNA of the CDR3 is TGTGCCATCAGTGAGTCGGGACACGGGGGGGCAGATACGCAGTATTTT. Translation gives CAISESGHGGADTQYF.

The CDR3 protein is CASSGDRGQGGRSNEKLFF. The DNA of the CDR3 is TGTGCCAGCAGCGGAGATAGGGGACAGGGGGGTAGGTCTAATGAAAAACTGTTTTTT. This sequence joins TRBV9 and TRBJ1-4, with TRBD1 matching 11 bases. V shed 3 bases and J 3 bases; nucleotides not matched to a gene: 13. The CDR3 runs to 19 residues. CDR1 is SGDLS and CDR2 is YYNGEE in the germline V gene.

This chain uses TRBV27 with TRBJ1-1; D uncertain. The CDR3 loop spans 11 amino acids. V was pared by 8 bases and J by 5 bases, with 9 bases between. The germline V gene has CDR1 MNHEY and CDR2 SMNVEV (reference sequence). CDR3 sequence: CASHRGTEAFF. Here the CDR3 DNA reads TGTGCCAGCCATCGCGGGACTGAAGCTTTCTTT.

The chain uses TRBV6-2 or TRBV6-3 and TRBJ1-2; 10 bases line up with TRBD1. Germline trimming cut 6 bases from V and 8 bases from J; bases unmatched to any gene: 6. CDR1 and CDR2 (germline): MNHEY, SVGEGT. This CDR3 has 13 residues. The CDR3 DNA is TGTGCCAGCAGCATCGGACAGGGGGACGGCTACACCTTC. Encoded protein: CASSIGQGDGYTF.

The rearrangement links TRBV5-1 to TRBJ2-3; 7 bases are a match to TRBD1. The CDR3 runs to 15 residues. Trimming at V came to 0 bases and at J to 2 bases, leaving 3 bases not matched to a gene. The germline V gene has CDR1 SGHRS and CDR2 YFSETQ. CDR3 in amino acids: CASSLDRGDTDTQYF. The CDR3 coding sequence is TGCGCCAGCAGCTTGGACAGGGGAGACACAGATACGCAGTATTTT.

There are a few counts of this clone. The genes are TRBV3-1 (or the pseudogene TRBV3-2) and TRBJ2-1; TRBD2 matches at 8 bases. Germline V lookup: CDR1 LGHDT, CDR2 YNNKEL (reference sequence). The CDR3 loop spans 20 amino acids. Unmatched junction bases numbered 18, after V lost 0 bases and J lost 5 bases. The CDR3 region has the DNA TGTGCCAGCAGCCAAGATGTTGGGTCTAGCGGGCTCGGCGGTAACAATGAGCAGTTCTTC. Translation gives CASSQDVGSSGLGGNNEQFF.

This chain links TRBV18 with TRBJ1-2; 8 nucleotides match TRBD1. The ends lost 4 bases at V and 7 bases at J; junction bases unmatched: 8. Germline V gene sequence: CDR1 KGHSH, CDR2 LQKENI. The CDR3 is made up of 14 amino acids. CDR3 region: CASSRDRWDAGYTF. In DNA, the CDR3 is TGTGCCAGCTCACGGGACAGGTGGGACGCTGGCTACACCTTC. Looking up the rest from reference TRBV18 and TRBJ1-2 gives the full variable domain: NAGVMQNPRHLVRRRGQEARLRCSPMKGHSHVYWYRQLPEEGLKFMVYLQKENIIDESGMPKERFSAEFPKEGPSILRIQQVVRGDSAAYFCASSRDRWDAGYTFGSGTRLTVV.

This chain uses TRBV7-2 with TRBJ2-7; 10 bases agree with TRBD1. CDR3 size: 16 residues. Trimming cost V 2 bases and J 2 bases; bases outside gene matches: 6. The V gene's germline CDR1 is SGHTA and CDR2 FQGNSA. The CDR3 nucleotides read TGTGCCAGCAGCTTATCATCGGGACAGGGGACCTACGAGCAGTACTTC. Translated: CASSLSSGQGTYEQYF.

The chain links TRBV11-3 to TRBJ1-1; 7 nucleotides agree with TRBD1. This CDR3 region has 15 residues. Germline assignment: CDR1 SGHNT and CDR2 YENEEA. Losses at the gene ends were 0 bases for V and 3 bases for J; bases not matched to a gene: 4. CDR3 sequence (DNA): TGTGCCAGCAGCTTAGATTCAGGGGGGCACACTGAAGCTTTCTTT. Translated, it gives CASSLDSGGHTEAFF.

The chain has TRBV12-3 or TRBV12-4 and TRBJ1-2, with D maybe TRBD1 (5 bases). The CDR3 has 11 amino acids. V lost 3 bases and J 10 bases, leaving 9 bases between the germline ends. Here the CDR3 DNA reads TGTGCCAGCAGTTTCAGGGTCCCCTACACCTTC. It translates to CASSFRVPYTF.

This chain connects TRBV7-9 to TRBJ1-2, with D maybe TRBD1 (6 bases). The CDR3 is 15 amino acids. Germline CDR1 is SEHNR and CDR2 is FQNEAQ (reference sequence). The V and J ends lost 5 bases and 4 bases respectively, with 17 bases between them. The CDR3 loop reads CASSPQGRNLYGYTF. In nucleotides, the CDR3 is TGTGCCAGCAGCCCACAGGGACGGAACCTCTATGGCTACACCTTC.

This chain links TRBV3-1 (or the pseudogene TRBV3-2) with TRBJ1-4, with no clear D. The germline V and J ends were trimmed by 1 base and 7 bases, with 10 bases remaining between them. CDR1 and CDR2 (germline): LGHDT, YNNKEL (reference sequence). This CDR3 contains 14 residues. Written as DNA, the CDR3 is TGTGCCAGCAGCCAAGTGGGCGGGAGTGAAAAACTGTTTTTT. Its translation is CASSQVGGSEKLFF.

The chain is built from TRBV27 and TRBJ1-2; 8 bases align to TRBD1. The trim removed 8 bases at V and 7 bases at J, leaving 15 bases unmatched. The CDR3 sequence is 15 residues long. The germline V gene has CDR1 MNHEY and CDR2 SMNVEV (reference sequence). The CDR3 DNA reads TGTGCCAGCTTATCGCGGACAGGGTCCTTGGCTGGCTACACCTTC. Protein product: CASLSRTGSLAGYTF.

Here the CDR3 reads CSVVGSRSYTEAFF. DNA of the CDR3: TGCAGCGTTGTAGGGAGCAGAAGCTACACTGAAGCTTTCTTT. This chain uses TRBV29-1 with TRBJ1-1; D is undetermined. CDR1 SQVTM and CDR2 ANQGSEA come from the germline V gene. There are 14 residues in the CDR3. The V end was cut by 4 bases, the J end by 3 bases, with 15 bases between.

The chain employs TRBV5-1 and TRBJ2-4; D is possibly TRBD1 (6 bases). This CDR3 is built from 15 residues. With 0 bases removed from V and 4 bases from J, the gap between germline ends came to 11 bases. Germline CDR1 is SGHRS and CDR2 is YFSETQ. CDR3 loop: CASSLAGQPKNIQYF. CDR3 nucleotide sequence: TGCGCCAGCAGCTTGGCCGGACAGCCAAAAAACATTCAGTACTTC.